These T cell receptor beta chains were read from a single sample in a study of cytomegalovirus exposure and HLA in healthy donors. Sequencing used immunoSEQ multiplex PCR; TCRdb keeps in-frame clones, though not all of them. The data contain some 85,000 clones, roughly 76% of them seen just once; the ten biggest clones take up about 1.4%. Sequencing was carried out using PBMCs. These receptor sequences come from a male donor in good health and CMV-seronegative. CDR3s include the opening cysteine and the closing phenylalanine or tryptophan. The D gene is left open where the match is weak. Part of the rows lack a size; the others show once, few, many or a class for expanded clones.

CDR3 length	clone size	D gene	V gene	J gene	CDR3 protein	CDR3 DNA
16	once	NA	TRBV4-3	TRBJ2-7	CASSPTRGLSSYEQYF	TGCGCCAGCAGCCCGACCAGGGGACTAAGCTCCTACGAGCAGTACTTC
14	NA	NA	TRBV5-4	TRBJ2-7	CASSLGGVAYEQYF	TGTGCCAGCAGCTTGGGGGGGGTTGCCTACGAGCAGTACTTC
14	NA	NA	TRBV7-9	TRBJ2-2	CASSPILNTGELFF	TGTGCCAGCAGCCCTATACTAAACACCGGGGAGCTGTTTTTT
12	NA	TRBD1	TRBV28	TRBJ2-7	CASSLDRDEQYF	TGTGCCAGCAGTTTAGACAGGGACGAGCAGTACTTC
14	NA	NA	TRBV11-2	TRBJ1-2	CASSLDGGNYGYTF	TGTGCCAGCAGCTTAGACGGGGGTAACTATGGCTACACCTTC
16	NA	TRBD1	TRBV9	TRBJ2-7	CASSVGQGDRGDEQYF	TGTGCCAGCAGCGTAGGACAGGGAGACCGGGGAGACGAGCAGTACTTC
14	NA	TRBD1	TRBV6-5	TRBJ2-1	CASSARGTHNEQFF	TGTGCCAGCTCGGCCAGGGGGACCCACAATGAGCAGTTCTTC
15	NA	TRBD1	TRBV19	TRBJ2-7	CASSPTGGPTYEQYF	TGTGCCAGTAGTCCGACAGGGGGTCCTACCTACGAGCAGTACTTC
15	NA	TRBD1	TRBV6-6	TRBJ1-1	CASRLTDRGPTEAFF	TGTGCCAGCAGATTAACGGACAGGGGGCCCACTGAAGCTTTCTTT
14	NA	TRBD1	TRBV7-8	TRBJ1-1	CASSYRQGSTEAFF	TGTGCCAGCAGCTATCGACAGGGAAGCACTGAAGCTTTCTTT
15	NA	NA	TRBV7-8	TRBJ1-5	CASSSHQVTNQPQHF	TGTGCCAGCAGCTCCCATCAGGTTACTAATCAGCCCCAGCATTTT
14	few	NA	TRBV7-3	TRBJ1-3	CASSLGGVGNTIYF	TGTGCCAGCAGCTTAGGAGGGGTTGGAAACACCATATATTTT
14	once	TRBD1	TRBV7-3	TRBJ2-1	CASSIRDRGGEQFF	TGTGCCAGCAGCATCCGGGACAGGGGAGGGGAGCAGTTCTTC
14	NA	TRBD1	TRBV27	TRBJ1-1	CASIQGAGVTEAFF	TGTGCCAGCATCCAGGGGGCGGGAGTAACTGAAGCTTTCTTT
15	NA	TRBD1	TRBV18	TRBJ1-2	CASSPRDRGYYGYTF	TGTGCCAGCTCGCCCCGGGACAGAGGATACTATGGCTACACCTTC